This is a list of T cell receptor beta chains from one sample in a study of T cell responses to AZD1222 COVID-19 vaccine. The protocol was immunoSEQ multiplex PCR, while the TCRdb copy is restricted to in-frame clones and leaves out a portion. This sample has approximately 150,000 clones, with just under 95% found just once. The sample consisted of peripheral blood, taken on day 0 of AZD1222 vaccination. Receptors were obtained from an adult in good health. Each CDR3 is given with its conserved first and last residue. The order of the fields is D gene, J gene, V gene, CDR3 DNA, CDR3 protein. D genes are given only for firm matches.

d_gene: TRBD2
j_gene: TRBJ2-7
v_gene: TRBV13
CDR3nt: TGTGCCAGCAGCTTAGGGGTAGCGGGCCGTTTCTACGAGCAGTACTTC
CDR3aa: CASSLGVAGRFYEQYF

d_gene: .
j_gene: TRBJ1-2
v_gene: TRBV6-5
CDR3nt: TGTGCCAGCAGTCCGGAGGGTGACTATGGCTACACCTTC
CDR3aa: CASSPEGDYGYTF

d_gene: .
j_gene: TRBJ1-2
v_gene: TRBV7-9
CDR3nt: TGTGCCAGCAGCTTAGGACAGTCCTTTACTTATGGCTACACCTTC
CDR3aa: CASSLGQSFTYGYTF

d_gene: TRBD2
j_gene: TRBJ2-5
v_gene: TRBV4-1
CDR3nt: TGCGCCAGCAGCCAAGAGTTACTACTAGCGGGGGCTCAAGAGACCCAGTACTTC
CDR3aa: CASSQELLLAGAQETQYF

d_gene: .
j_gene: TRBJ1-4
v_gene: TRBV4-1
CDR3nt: TGCGCCAGCAGTACTGGGGGGGGAAGCGAAAAACTGTTTTTT
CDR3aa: CASSTGGGSEKLFF

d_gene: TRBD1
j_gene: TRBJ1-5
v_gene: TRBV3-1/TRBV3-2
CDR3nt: TGTGCCAGCAGCGCAGGGGGCGCAACTCAGCCCCAGCATTTT
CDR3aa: CASSAGGATQPQHF

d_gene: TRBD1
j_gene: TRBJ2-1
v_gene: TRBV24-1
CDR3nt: TGTGCCACCAGTGACCCTGGACAGGGGGGTTTGCAGTTCTTC
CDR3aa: CATSDPGQGGLQFF

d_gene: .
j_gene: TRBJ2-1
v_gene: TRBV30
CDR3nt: TGTGCCTGGAGTGTACGGCGGGCGACTAACAATGAGCAGTTCTTC
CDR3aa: CAWSVRRATNNEQFF

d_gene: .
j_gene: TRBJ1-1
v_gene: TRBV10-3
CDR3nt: TGTGCCATCAGTGATACCGGGAGGGAGGACACTGAAGCTTTCTTT
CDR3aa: CAISDTGREDTEAFF

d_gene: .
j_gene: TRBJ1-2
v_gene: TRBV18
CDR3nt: TGTGCCAGCTCACCATCAATTAGGCGCACCTTC
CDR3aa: CASSPSIRRTF

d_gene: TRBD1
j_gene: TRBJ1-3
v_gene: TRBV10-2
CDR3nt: TGCGCCAGCAGCAGCCCCGGACCCGGGACAGGGGCTTTCTCTGGAAACACCATATATTTT
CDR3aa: CASSSPGPGTGAFSGNTIYF

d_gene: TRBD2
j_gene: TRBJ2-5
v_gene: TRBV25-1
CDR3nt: TGTGCCAGCAGTGAATATGCCCGCGGGAGGGCCAGAGAGACCCAGTACTTC
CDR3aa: CASSEYARGRARETQYF

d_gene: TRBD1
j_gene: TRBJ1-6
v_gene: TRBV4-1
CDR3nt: TGCGCCAGCAGCCAAGGAGGACAGGGTTATTCACCCCTCCACTTT
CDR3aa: CASSQGGQGYSPLHF

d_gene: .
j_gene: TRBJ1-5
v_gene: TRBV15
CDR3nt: TGTGCCACCAGCAGGGGCAGGGGCTCAGGTCAGCCCCAGCATTTT
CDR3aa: CATSRGRGSGQPQHF

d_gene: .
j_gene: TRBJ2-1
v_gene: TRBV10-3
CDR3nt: TGTGCCATCAGTGACCGATCAAACAATGAGCAGTTCTTC
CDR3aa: CAISDRSNNEQFF